This T cell receptor (beta chain) was profiled in a study of beta chain features in type 1 diabetes. Study observations and caveats: For type 1 diabetes patients, VDJ junctions showed fewer insertions and more deletions.

The sequenced template was cDNA made from the entire isolated RNA. Method: immunoSEQ multiplex PCR; TCRdb's copy keeps in-frame clones and lacks some. The repertoire holds a few hundred thousand clones, with roughly 15% as singletons. This clone was counted a few times. Its antigen is unidentified. The CDR3 covers 13 residues. Trimming stripped 5 bases from V and 5 bases from J, with 11 bases between. CDR1 is SGHRS, CDR2 YFSETQ, per germline. The rearrangement joins TRBV5-1 to TRBJ1-5; the D is unclear. This TCR was recovered from a woman between 18 and 30 years old in good health. Sequencing input: naive CD4+ T cells from blood. DNA for the CDR3: TGCGCCAGCAGTTCCGGCGGGGATCAGCCCCAGCATTTT. This translates into CASSSGGDQPQHF.